What follows are 25 T cell receptor beta chains derived from one specimen sequenced in a study of blood T cell repertoires in COVID-19. TCRdb's table, derived via immunoSEQ multiplex PCR, lists solely in-frame clones and lacks some. The sample holds tens of thousands of clones, about four fifths seen once. The sample was peripheral blood. These receptor sequences come from a man in his 70s who had recovered from COVID-19.

This clone was observed once. The rearrangement uses TRBV11-3 and TRBJ2-6; D ambiguous. Trimming removed 1 base at V and 0 bases at J, with 13 bases between. The V gene's germline CDR1 is SGHNT and CDR2 YENEEA. This CDR3 is built from 18 residues. CDR3 DNA sequence: TGTGCCAGCAGCTTAGCCGCACAGTCAGTCTCTGGGGCCAACGTCCTGACTTTC. Translation: CASSLAAQSVSGANVLTF. Full variable domain (missing parts from reference TRBV11-3 and TRBJ2-6): EAGVVQSPRYKIIEKKQPVAFWCNPISGHNTLYWYLQNLGQGPELLIRYENEEAVDDSQLPKDRFSAERLKGVDSTLKIQPAELGDSAVYLCASSLAAQSVSGANVLTFGAGSRLTVL.

The V call is TRBV6-1, the J call TRBJ1-2; D remains ambiguous. The CDR3 consists of 13 residues. CDR1 MNHNS and CDR2 SASEGT come from the germline V gene. Trimming shortened V by 3 bases and J by 5 bases, and 10 bases separated the two germline ends. This CDR3 reads CASSDSGGYGYTF. As DNA, the CDR3 is TGTGCCAGCAGTGATTCCGGAGGGTATGGCTACACCTTC.

This chain links TRBV19 with TRBJ1-2, with 7 bases that match TRBD1. The J segment lost 1 base and the V segment lost 4 bases, leaving 6 bases of the junction unmatched. The CDR3 is made up of 15 amino acids. Germline CDR1 is LNHDA and CDR2 is SQIVND (reference sequence). The CDR3 sequence is CASSKKGQDNYGYTF. The CDR3 DNA reads as TGTGCCAGTAGTAAGAAAGGACAGGATAACTATGGCTACACCTTC. Combining the CDR3 with reference TRBV19 and TRBJ1-2 gives the whole variable domain DGGITQSPKYLFRKEGQNVTLSCEQNLNHDAMYWYRQDPGQGLRLIYYSQIVNDFQKGDIAEGYSVSREKKESFPLTVTSAQKNPTAFYLCASSKKGQDNYGYTFGSGTRLTVV.

This chain links TRBV7-3 with TRBJ2-1, with 9 bases aligning to TRBD2. V lost 2 bases and J lost 7; bases outside the gene matches: 6. Germline-derived CDR1 and CDR2 are SGHTA and FQGTGA. This CDR3 is 15 amino acids long. DNA of the CDR3: TGTGCCAGCAGCTTAGTCAGCGGGGGGCTGAATGAGCAGTTCTTC. Encoded protein: CASSLVSGGLNEQFF.

The chain couples TRBV5-1 to TRBJ2-1; TRBD2 agrees at 7 bases. Trimming cost V 3 bases and J 8 bases; bases outside gene matches: 8. Germline V gene data show CDR1 as SGHRS and CDR2 as YFSETQ. CDR3 length: 14 residues. CDR3 coding DNA: TGCGCCAGCAGCTCGACAGCGGGATCCGATGAGCAGTTCTTC. It yields the protein CASSSTAGSDEQFF. The entire variable domain, with the rest obtained from reference TRBV5-1 and TRBJ2-1, is as follows: KAGVTQTPRYLIKTRGQQVTLSCSPISGHRSVSWYQQTPGQGLQFLFEYFSETQRNKGNFPGRFSGRQFSNSRSEMNVSTLELGDSALYLCASSSTAGSDEQFFGPGTRLTVL.

The chain uses TRBV5-1 and TRBJ2-7; TRBD1 aligns across 8 bases. V shed 0 bases and J 6 bases; nucleotides not matched to a gene: 8. The CDR3 extends over 15 amino acids. Germline V gene data show CDR1 as SGHRS and CDR2 as YFSETQ. CDR3 loop: CASSLAGTGEPEQYF. CDR3 sequence (DNA): TGCGCCAGCAGCTTGGCAGGGACAGGTGAGCCCGAGCAGTACTTC.

The genes are TRBV7-2 and TRBJ1-5; no clear D gene. The CDR3 has 15 amino acids. Germline loops: CDR1 SGHTA, CDR2 FQGNSA. V shed 6 bases and J shed 5 bases, with 17 bases lying between them. CDR3: CASRQRRGDHQPQHF. DNA of the CDR3: TGTGCCAGCAGACAACGACGGGGAGATCATCAGCCCCAGCATTTT.

The chain employs TRBV9 and TRBJ2-2, with D possibly TRBD2 on 5 matching bases. From germline, CDR1 is SGDLS and CDR2 YYNGEE. V was pared by 4 bases and J by 7 bases, with 17 bases between. There are 15 residues in the CDR3. CDR3 bases: TGTGCCAGCAGCCCAGGCACGGGGTTGGGCGGGGAGCTGTTTTTT. As protein: CASSPGTGLGGELFF.

This clone was picked up a small number of times. This chain links TRBV15 with TRBJ2-1; 9 nucleotides match TRBD2. CDR1 and CDR2 (germline): LNHNV, YYDKDF (reference sequence). Unmatched junction bases numbered 14, after V lost 5 bases and J lost 3 bases. The CDR3 contains 18 residues. This CDR3 is CATSSRGASGVHYNEQFF. DNA of the CDR3: TGTGCCACCAGCTCCCGGGGCGCTAGCGGGGTACACTACAATGAGCAGTTCTTC.

This chain connects TRBV3-1 (or the pseudogene TRBV3-2) to TRBJ2-5; D call uncertain. V was shortened by 0 bases and J by 2 bases, with 4 bases between the two germline ends. CDR1 is LGHDT, CDR2 YNNKEL, per germline (reference sequence). The CDR3 sequence is 13 residues long. The CDR3 DNA is TGTGCCAGCAGCCAAGATTATCAAGAGACCCAGTACTTC. Its translation is CASSQDYQETQYF.

V is TRBV18 and J is TRBJ2-1; 8 bases are shared with TRBD2. The CDR3 runs to 16 residues. CDR1 KGHSH and CDR2 LQKENI come from the germline V gene. Trimming took 3 bases from V and 5 from J; bases not matched to a gene: 9. CDR3 sequence: CASSPALTSGNNEQFF. The CDR3 DNA reads as TGTGCCAGCTCACCTGCGCTTACTAGCGGAAACAATGAGCAGTTCTTC.

This chain joins TRBV29-1 and TRBJ1-1; TRBD1 might be the D (6 bases). Looked up from germline, CDR1 is SQVTM and CDR2 is ANQGSEA. Trimming left V 5 bases short and J 1 base short, with 11 bases between. The CDR3 spans 13 residues. The CDR3 here is CSVSSGANTEAFF. The CDR3 bases are TGCAGCGTTTCTTCAGGGGCGAACACTGAAGCTTTCTTT.

The chain has TRBV20-1 and TRBJ2-7; tentative D call: TRBD1 (5 bases). The ends were cut back, 7 bases at V and 2 bases at J, with 9 bases in the middle. This CDR3 has 11 amino acids. In germline, CDR1 is DFQATT, CDR2 SNEGSKA (reference sequence). CDR3 nucleotide sequence: TGCAGTGTCATGACAGCCTACGAGCAGTACTTC. Protein product: CSVMTAYEQYF.

The genes are TRBV7-2 and TRBJ2-3, with 7 nucleotides matching TRBD2. The trim removed 5 bases at V and 2 bases at J, leaving 4 bases unmatched. Germline CDR1 SGHTA, CDR2 FQGNSA. The length of the CDR3 is 14 residues. CDR3 protein: CASSPGRVTDTQYF. As DNA, the CDR3 is TGTGCCAGCAGCCCGGGGAGGGTCACAGATACGCAGTATTTT. Variable domain in full (rest from reference TRBV7-2 and TRBJ2-3): GAGVSQSPSNKVTEKGKDVELRCDPISGHTALYWYRQSLGQGLEFLIYFQGNSAPDKSGLPSDRFSAERTGGSVSTLTIQRTQQEDSAVYLCASSPGRVTDTQYFGPGTRLTVL.

This clone was counted many times. This chain's CDR3 is CASKGGYSSPLHF. The CDR3 coding sequence is TGTGCCAGTAAGGGAGGTTACAGTTCACCCCTCCACTTT. This sequence joins TRBV19 and TRBJ1-6; D call uncertain. The germline gives CDR1 LNHDA, CDR2 SQIVND (reference sequence). The CDR3 length is 13 residues. V shed 7 bases and J shed 9 bases, with 13 bases lying between them.

Remarks on this clone: The sample contains more than one DNA sequence encoding this CDR3. The J gene is TRBJ2-2, the V gene TRBV28; 10 bases are a match to TRBD1. Germline values: CDR1 MDHEN, CDR2 SYDVKM. The CDR3 is made up of 14 amino acids. The V gene end was trimmed by 4 bases and the J gene end by 5 bases; junction bases not matched to a gene: 1. CDR3 DNA: TGTGCCAGCAGTTCGGGACAGGGGACCGGGGAGCTGTTTTTT. Translation gives CASSSGQGTGELFF.

The chain joins TRBV7-2 to TRBJ1-2; D is undetermined. This CDR3 comprises 16 residues. Trimming removed 3 bases at V and 0 bases at J, with 14 bases between. The germline V gene encodes CDR1 SGHTA and CDR2 FQGNSA. The CDR3 nucleotides read TGTGCCAGCAGCTTGCTCCCCCGCGGAGCTAACTATGGCTACACCTTC. Protein product: CASSLLPRGANYGYTF. The variable domain in full, with the rest retrieved from reference TRBV7-2 and TRBJ1-2, is GAGVSQSPSNKVTEKGKDVELRCDPISGHTALYWYRQSLGQGLEFLIYFQGNSAPDKSGLPSDRFSAERTGGSVSTLTIQRTQQEDSAVYLCASSLLPRGANYGYTFGSGTRLTVV.

The chain uses TRBV6-2 or TRBV6-3 and TRBJ1-1; weak D call: TRBD1 (6 bases). The germline V gene encodes CDR1 MNHEY and CDR2 SVGEGT. Trimming pared 5 bases from V and 4 bases from J, leaving 11 bases between. This CDR3 is built from 13 residues. CDR3 in amino acids: CASSNQGSTEAFF. In DNA form, the CDR3 reads TGTGCCAGCAGTAACCAGGGGAGCACTGAAGCTTTCTTT.

The chain links TRBV11-2 to TRBJ2-7; D is perhaps TRBD1 (5 bases). CDR1 SGHAT and CDR2 FQNNGV come from the germline V gene. This CDR3 contains 14 residues. V gave up 6 bases and J gave up 2 bases, with 14 bases separating them. The chain's CDR3 is CASRLGRGTYEQYF. The CDR3 bases are TGTGCCAGCAGGCTAGGTAGGGGAACCTACGAGCAGTACTTC.

The V gene is TRBV28, the J gene TRBJ2-3, with 12 bases identical to TRBD2. CDR1 and CDR2 (germline): MDHEN, SYDVKM. The junction had 9 bases not matched to a gene; V was cut back by 8 bases and J by 3 bases. The CDR3 is 16 amino acids. The CDR3 coding sequence is TGTGCCAGCTACTCAACCCTAGCGGGGGGGACAGATACGCAGTATTTT. Protein sequence: CASYSTLAGGTDTQYF.

The rearrangement joins TRBV7-9 to TRBJ2-2, with D perhaps TRBD1 (6 bases). The V and J ends lost 4 bases and 2 bases respectively, with 11 bases between them. Germline CDR1 is SEHNR and CDR2 is FQNEAQ (reference sequence). CDR3 size: 15 residues. CDR3: CASSSSGHNTGELFF. The DNA of the CDR3 is TGTGCCAGCAGCTCCTCGGGACACAACACCGGGGAGCTGTTTTTT.

This clone appeared a single time. V and J are TRBV11-2 and TRBJ2-3, with 9 bases aligning to TRBD2. Germline CDR1 reads SGHAT; CDR2 reads FQNNGV. V shed 5 bases, J shed 7 bases, and the junction held 19 bases outside the gene matches. The CDR3 consists of 18 residues. The CDR3 region is CASSQTRASGTPPHTQYF. In nucleotides, the CDR3 is TGTGCCAGCAGCCAAACACGAGCTAGCGGGACCCCCCCCCATACGCAGTATTTT.

This chain connects TRBV6-5 to TRBJ1-4, with D perhaps matching TRBD1 (5 bases). Per the germline V gene, CDR1 is MNHEY and CDR2 is SVGAGI. The CDR3 consists of 14 residues. V shed 2 bases and J shed 4 bases, with 8 bases lying between them. The CDR3, as DNA: TGTGCCAGCAGTTACCGCCAGGGTAATGAAAAACTGTTTTTT. Protein: CASSYRQGNEKLFF.

This chain joins TRBV3-1 (or the pseudogene TRBV3-2) and TRBJ1-2; TRBD1 aligns across 10 bases. The germline gives CDR1 LGHDT, CDR2 YNNKEL (reference sequence). This CDR3 is 18 amino acids long. V lost 3 bases to trimming and J lost 4 bases; unmatched junction nucleotides: 14. The CDR3 sequence: CASSQIHSTGGSVYGYTF. As DNA, the CDR3 is TGTGCCAGCAGCCAGATTCATTCGACAGGGGGCTCGGTCTATGGCTACACCTTC.

The CDR3 sequence is CASSRQVRTGELFF. As DNA, the CDR3 is TGTGCCAGCAGCCGACAGGTTCGCACCGGGGAGCTGTTTTTT. The chain joins TRBV6-5 to TRBJ2-2, with TRBD1 as a possible D gene (6 bases). The germline V gene encodes CDR1 MNHEY and CDR2 SVGAGI. The length of the CDR3 is 14 residues. The V end lost 6 bases, the J end lost 4 bases, and 12 bases lay between the germline ends.